This TCR beta chain was observed in a study of T-cell reconstitution after alpha-beta-depleted transplantation in children. Regarding the study as a whole: High day-60 TCRbeta diversity in some patients came from surviving recipient T cells and thymic progenitors. Several hundred graft clones that had expanded were reportedly the source of alpha-beta T cells about two months after transplant. After one year, T-cell counts and TCRbeta diversity mostly came from new T cells.

CDR1 SGHTA and CDR2 FQGNSA come from the germline V gene. The CDR3 has 14 residues. The trim removed 5 bases at V and 8 bases at J, leaving 6 bases unmatched. A word on this clonotype: Antigen: not known.

Researchers prepared the TCRbeta library using unique molecular identifiers, the study reports. TCRdb re-called the PCR reads with MiXCR, one entry per CDR3 protein. The table records 440,000 or so distinct CDR3 sequences, roughly two fifths of them present only once. This receptor was taken from a girl aged 2-10 years with aplastic anemia, due to receive a stem cell transplant. V is TRBV7-2 and J is TRBJ2-1; 10 bases line up with TRBD1. The sample consisted of PBMCs, taken before TCRalphabeta/CD19-depleted stem cell transplant. CDR3 nucleotide sequence: TGTGCCAGCAGCCTGGGACAGGGGTCCCATGAGCAGTTCTTC. Its translation is CASSLGQGSHEQFF. The full variable domain, rest sourced from reference TRBV7-2 and TRBJ2-1, is GAGVSQSPSNKVTEKGKDVELRCDPISGHTALYWYRQSLGQGLEFLIYFQGNSAPDKSGLPSDRFSAERTGGSVSTLTIQRTQQEDSAVYLCASSLGQGSHEQFFGPGTRLTVL.